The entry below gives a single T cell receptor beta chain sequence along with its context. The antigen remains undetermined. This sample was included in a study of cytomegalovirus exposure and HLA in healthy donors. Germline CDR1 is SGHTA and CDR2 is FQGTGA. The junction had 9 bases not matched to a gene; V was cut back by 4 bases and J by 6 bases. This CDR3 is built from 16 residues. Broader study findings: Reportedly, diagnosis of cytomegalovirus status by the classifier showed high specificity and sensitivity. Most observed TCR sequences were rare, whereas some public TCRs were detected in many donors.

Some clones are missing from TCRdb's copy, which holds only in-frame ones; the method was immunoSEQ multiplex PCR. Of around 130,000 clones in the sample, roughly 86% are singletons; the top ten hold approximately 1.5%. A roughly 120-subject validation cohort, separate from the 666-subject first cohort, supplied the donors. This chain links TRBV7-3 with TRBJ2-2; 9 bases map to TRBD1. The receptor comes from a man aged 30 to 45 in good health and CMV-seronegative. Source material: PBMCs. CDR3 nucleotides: TGTGCCAGCAGCTCGCGGACAGGGGTTGGTTCCGGGGAGCTGTTTTTT. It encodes CASSSRTGVGSGELFF.